Presented here are 18 T cell receptor beta chains from one specimen sequenced in a study of T cell repertoires in cytomegalovirus infection. TCRdb processed the reads anew with MiXCR; each CDR3 protein has one entry. The sample consists of roughly 920,000 distinct CDR3 sequences, around 31% of them appearing once. Their antigen targets remain unknown. The sample here was cultured CD8+ T cells from PBMCs, taken from culture after CMV antigen stimulation. The receptors stem from a human donor in good health (CMV status not recorded). Some clones in this sample may be carry-over from other donors' samples.

This clonotype appeared a single time. This rearrangement joins TRBV4-3 to TRBJ2-6; TRBD1 is a possible D gene (7 bases). V shed 0 bases and J shed 8 bases, with 14 bases lying between them. Germline V gene sequence: CDR1 LGHNA, CDR2 YSLEER. CDR3 length: 16 amino acids. This CDR3 reads CASSQDRTGLSNVLTF. CDR3 nucleotide sequence: TGCGCCAGCAGCCAAGATCGGACAGGACTATCCAACGTCCTGACTTTC.

This clonotype showed up many times. The chain joins TRBV7-6 to TRBJ1-1; 11 nucleotides agree with TRBD1. The germline gives CDR1 SGHVS, CDR2 FNYEAQ. The V segment lost 1 base and the J segment 0 bases; nucleotides outside the gene matches: 4. The CDR3 is 17 residues long. CDR3 in DNA: TGTGCCAGCAGCTTAGGGGACAGGGGGATCGTGAACACTGAAGCTTTCTTT. Protein sequence: CASSLGDRGIVNTEAFF.

The V gene is TRBV2, the J gene TRBJ2-3; D gene uncertain. Germline values: CDR1 SNHLY, CDR2 FYNNEI. The length of the CDR3 is 15 residues. V lost 3 bases to trimming and J lost 4 bases, with 14 bases between them. The CDR3 DNA is TGTGCCAGCAGTGACGGTTACATTGGGGCAGATACGCAGTATTTT. It encodes CASSDGYIGADTQYF.

The V gene is TRBV6-6, the J gene TRBJ1-3, with no clear D. CDR1 is MNHNY, CDR2 SVGAGI, per germline (reference sequence). Trimming cost V 2 bases and J 0 bases, with 8 bases left between them. The CDR3 sequence is 15 residues long. The DNA for the CDR3 is TGTGCCAGCAGTTACCGACCGGTCTCTGGAAACACCATATATTTT. It codes for CASSYRPVSGNTIYF.

With respect to this clonotype: Just one base apart from a much larger clone, this may be a read error. The CDR3 DNA follows: TGTGCCAGCAGCATTGACAGGGGGCGCTTAGATACGCAGTATTTT. Translated: CASSIDRGRLDTQYF. The chain carries TRBV7-6 and TRBJ2-3; 10 bases map to TRBD1. CDR3 size: 15 residues. CDR1 and CDR2 from the germline V gene are SGHVS and FNYEAQ. The ends lost 5 bases at V and 5 bases at J; junction bases unmatched: 7.

V gene TRBV3-1 combines with J gene TRBJ2-1; the D is unclear. From germline, CDR1 is LGHDT and CDR2 YNNKEL (reference sequence). Trimming shortened V by 0 bases and J by 8 bases, and 14 bases separated the two germline ends. This CDR3 has 15 residues. The CDR3 coding sequence is TGTGCCAGCAGCCAAGAGAAACATTCATCGGATGAGCAGTTCTTC. This encodes CASSQEKHSSDEQFF.

The chain carries TRBV4-2 and TRBJ1-1, with a tentative D call TRBD1 (5 bases). CDR3 length equals 16 residues. In germline, CDR1 is LGHNA, CDR2 YNFKEQ. The germline V and J ends were trimmed by 7 bases and 1 base, with 19 bases remaining between them. The CDR3 coding sequence is TGTGCCAGCACCCCTAAGCGGGGCTCACCGAACACTGAAGCTTTCTTT. Its protein is CASTPKRGSPNTEAFF.

This clonotype was seen a handful of times. The rearrangement joins TRBV12-3 or TRBV12-4 to TRBJ1-5; possible D gene TRBD1, 6 bases. This CDR3 has 17 amino acids. The V end lost 2 bases, the J end lost 2 bases, and 16 bases lay between the germline ends. The CDR3: CASSLIGGQEGNQPQHF. The CDR3, as DNA: TGTGCCAGCAGTTTAATAGGGGGACAAGAGGGCAATCAGCCCCAGCATTTT.

There are a few counts of this clonotype. The chain recombines TRBV6-6 with TRBJ1-2; no definite D call. CDR1 is MNHNY, CDR2 SVGAGI, per germline (reference sequence). The germline V and J ends were trimmed by 0 bases and 6 bases, with 14 bases remaining between them. The CDR3 runs 15 residues. The CDR3 DNA is TGTGCCAGCAGTTACTCGTACAACAGATCGGATGGCTACACCTTC. This translates into CASSYSYNRSDGYTF.

This clonotype occurred a few times. The gene calls are TRBV2 and TRBJ2-2; 8 bases are a match to TRBD1. The germline V gene encodes CDR1 SNHLY and CDR2 FYNNEI. V lost 1 base, J lost 0 bases, and 1 base stayed unmatched. The CDR3 sequence is 16 residues long. The CDR3 DNA reads TGTGCCAGCAGTGAAGGGACAGGGCCGAACACCGGGGAGCTGTTTTTT. It specifies CASSEGTGPNTGELFF.

The sample holds a few counts of this clonotype. The gene calls are TRBV12-3 or TRBV12-4 and TRBJ2-6; tentative D call: TRBD2 (6 bases). Trimming shortened V by 2 bases and J by 1 base, and 6 bases separated the two germline ends. The CDR3 has 15 residues. CDR3 sequence reads: CASSLRESGANVLTF. DNA of the CDR3: TGTGCCAGCAGTTTACGGGAGTCTGGGGCCAACGTCCTGACTTTC.

As regards this clonotype: Sequence at one end of the junction differs from germline and may be a read error. The chain recombines TRBV6-5 with TRBJ1-2, with 10 bases that match TRBD1. The CDR3 covers 15 residues. The V gene's germline CDR1 is MNHEY and CDR2 SVGAGI. The CDR3 protein is CACSYSGQGWDGYTF. The CDR3 DNA follows: TGTGCCTGCAGTTACTCGGGACAGGGGTGGGATGGCTACACCTTC.

The chain couples TRBV6-5 to TRBJ2-7; perhaps TRBD1 as D (6 bases). V was trimmed by 6 bases and J by 2 bases, leaving 14 bases between them. CDR1 is MNHEY and CDR2 is SVGAGI in the germline V gene. CDR3 length: 14 residues. The CDR3 loop reads CASRKVQGTYEQYV. CDR3 sequence (DNA): TGTGCCAGCAGAAAGGTCCAGGGGACCTACGAGCAGTACGTC.

CDR3 region: CASSWGTLRGINPAGVYEQYV. DNA for the CDR3: TGTGCCAGCAGTTGGGGGACCCTACGGGGCATCAACCCCGCGGGGGTCTACGAGCAGTACGTC. This chain connects TRBV28 to TRBJ2-7; TRBD2 aligns across 7 bases. V dropped 4 bases and J dropped 3; count of bases not matched to a gene: 27. The CDR3 covers 21 residues. Germline CDR1 MDHEN, CDR2 SYDVKM.

The rearrangement joins TRBV12-3 or TRBV12-4 to TRBJ2-7; a weak D match, TRBD2 (6 bases). CDR3 length equals 12 residues. Trimming took off 8 bases at V and 6 bases at J, with 14 bases between the two ends. CDR3 in DNA: TGTGCCAGCGCGGGGATTGGGGTCGAGCAGTACTTC. The encoded protein is CASAGIGVEQYF.

This clonotype has at least ten counts. This chain links TRBV7-8 with TRBJ1-2; a possible D gene is TRBD1 (6 bases). The germline V gene encodes CDR1 SGHVS and CDR2 FQNEAQ. Trimming left V 4 bases short and J 10 bases short, with 25 bases between. The CDR3 contains 16 residues. The CDR3, as DNA: TGTGCCAGCAGCTCAACCAACCCCGGGGGCCTTTTGTTCTACACCTTC. This encodes CASSSTNPGGLLFYTF.

This clonotype was detected only a few times. The chain employs TRBV4-3 and TRBJ1-4, with 8 bases that match TRBD1. In germline, CDR1 is LGHNA, CDR2 YSLEER. After removal of 4 bases from V and 0 bases from J, the junction contained 7 bases not matched to a gene. The CDR3 contains 17 residues. The CDR3 protein is CASSRAQGVATNEKLFF. The CDR3 DNA reads TGCGCCAGCAGCCGCGCACAGGGGGTTGCAACTAATGAAAAACTGTTTTTT.

The V call is TRBV28, the J call TRBJ2-3; 10 bases align to TRBD2. The CDR3 consists of 13 residues. CDR1 is MDHEN, CDR2 SYDVKM, per germline. With 10 bases clipped from V and 5 bases from J, the junction kept 6 bases outside the gene matches. CDR3 bases: TGTGCCATCAGCGGGGGGGCGGGAGATACGCAGTATTTT. Protein product: CAISGGAGDTQYF.